Listed here are 21 T cell receptor beta chains from one sample, sequenced in a study of control samples from healthy donors and cancer patients. The assay was immunoSEQ multiplex PCR, and TCRdb's table has in-frame clones only and misses some. The data contain approximately 90,000 clones, about 88% of them singletons. The sequenced material came from blood. These receptors came from a woman between 65 and 79 years old in good health.

The CDR3 region is CASSPWSAPGETQYF. The CDR3 DNA reads as TGTGCCAGTAGCCCCTGGTCTGCGCCGGGGGAGACCCAGTACTTC. V gene TRBV19 combines with J gene TRBJ2-5, with a tentative D call TRBD2 (5 bases). Trimming left V 6 bases short and J 5 bases short, with 19 bases between. Germline V gene data show CDR1 as LNHDA and CDR2 as SQIVND (reference sequence). This CDR3 spans 15 amino acids.

V gene TRBV9 combines with J gene TRBJ2-1, with D perhaps being TRBD1 or TRBD2 (6 bases each). There are 15 residues in the CDR3. The germline V and J ends were trimmed by 4 bases and 5 bases, with 16 bases remaining between them. Germline CDR1 SGDLS, CDR2 YYNGEE. In DNA form, the CDR3 reads TGTGCCAGCAGCTTGAGGAGGGACATTAACAATGAGCAGTTCTTC. Translated: CASSLRRDINNEQFF. The whole variable domain, filled in from reference TRBV9 and TRBJ2-1, reads DSGVTQTPKHLITATGQRVTLRCSPRSGDLSVYWYQQSLDQGLQFLIQYYNGEERAKGNILERFSAQQFPDLHSELNLSSLELGDSALYFCASSLRRDINNEQFFGPGTRLTVL.

This clone was seen just once. The chain joins TRBV2 to TRBJ1-3; D is uncertain. In germline, CDR1 is SNHLY, CDR2 FYNNEI. This CDR3 contains 14 residues. V lost 4 bases and J 3 bases, leaving 10 bases between the germline ends. The CDR3 protein is CASSGLNLGNTIYF. In DNA, the CDR3 is TGTGCCAGCAGTGGGTTAAATCTTGGAAACACCATATATTTT.

V gene TRBV19 combines with J gene TRBJ1-2; 7 bases are shared with TRBD1. CDR1 and CDR2 from the germline V gene are LNHDA and SQIVND (reference sequence). Germline trimming cut 5 bases from V and 11 bases from J; bases unmatched to any gene: 20. This CDR3 spans 16 amino acids. CDR3 region: CASSPPTGDTRMRYTF. The CDR3 DNA reads TGTGCCAGTAGTCCTCCCACAGGGGATACTCGAATGAGATACACCTTC.

This clone showed up just once. The chain employs TRBV9 and TRBJ1-1; no definite D call. V lost 0 bases to trimming and J lost 1 base, with 7 bases between them. Germline V CDR1 and CDR2: SGDLS, YYNGEE. The CDR3 covers 14 residues. In nucleotides, the CDR3 is TGTGCCAGCAGCGTAGAGGGAGGGAACACTGAAGCTTTCTTT. Protein: CASSVEGGNTEAFF.

The chain recombines TRBV2 with TRBJ1-1; D may be TRBD1 (6 bases). Germline CDR1 and CDR2: SNHLY and FYNNEI. Trimming took 4 bases from V and 2 from J, leaving 8 bases between them. The CDR3 extends over 13 amino acids. The CDR3 DNA reads as TGTGCCAGCAGTGGACAGGTTAACACTGAAGCTTTCTTT. Translated, it gives CASSGQVNTEAFF.

The genes are TRBV5-6 and TRBJ2-7; 12 nucleotides agree with TRBD1. The CDR3 runs to 15 residues. V lost 5 bases and J lost 5; bases outside the gene matches: 8. Germline V gene lookup returns CDR1 SGHDT and CDR2 YYEEEE. The CDR3 is CASRGSGQGADEQYF. In DNA form, the CDR3 reads TGTGCCAGCAGAGGTTCGGGACAGGGGGCCGACGAGCAGTACTTC.

The genes are TRBV18 and TRBJ1-2, with 8 bases that match TRBD1. The V gene end was trimmed by 1 base and the J gene end by 3 bases; junction bases not matched to a gene: 4. CDR1 KGHSH and CDR2 LQKENI come from the germline V gene. The CDR3 contains 15 residues. The CDR3 protein is CASSPLQGADYGYTF. CDR3 DNA: TGTGCCAGCTCACCACTGCAGGGGGCCGACTATGGCTACACCTTC.

The chain joins TRBV4-2 to TRBJ2-5, with D possibly being TRBD2 (7 bases). This CDR3 spans 14 amino acids. The germline gives CDR1 LGHNA, CDR2 YNFKEQ. V was trimmed by 1 base and J by 5 bases, leaving 11 bases between them. The CDR3 DNA follows: TGTGCCAGCAGCCAAGGGGGGGGCGGTGAGACCCAGTACTTC. Protein product: CASSQGGGGETQYF.

The sample holds one count of this clone. The genes are TRBV7-6 and TRBJ1-5, with 8 bases fitting TRBD1. There are 17 residues in the CDR3. Germline V gives CDR1 SGHVS, CDR2 FNYEAQ. Trimming cost V 5 bases and J 0 bases; bases outside gene matches: 9. CDR3 region: CASSEGTGPRSNQPQHF. CDR3 nucleotides: TGTGCCAGCAGCGAAGGGACAGGCCCTCGTAGCAATCAGCCCCAGCATTTT.

The rearrangement joins TRBV6-5 to TRBJ2-3; no reliable D call. V was trimmed by 0 bases and J by 2 bases, leaving 12 bases between them. The CDR3 has 16 residues. Germline V gene lookup returns CDR1 MNHEY and CDR2 SVGAGI. The CDR3 DNA is TGTGCCAGCAGTTACTCTTGGACCACGAACACAGATACGCAGTATTTT. It translates to CASSYSWTTNTDTQYF.

This clone came up a few times. The rearrangement links TRBV9 to TRBJ2-7; D gene ambiguous. The CDR3 runs 14 residues. Trimming took 4 bases from V and 3 from J, leaving 14 bases between them. Germline V gene sequence: CDR1 SGDLS, CDR2 YYNGEE. CDR3 nucleotides: TGTGCCAGCAGCCCCATGACATCTAACTACGAGCAGTACTTC. Its translation is CASSPMTSNYEQYF.

Regarding this clone: Additional DNA sequences in this sample encode the identical CDR3. The chain uses TRBV19 and TRBJ2-5, with D perhaps matching TRBD2 (7 bases). CDR1 is LNHDA and CDR2 is SQIVND in the germline V gene (reference sequence). This CDR3 contains 16 residues. The V and J ends lost 7 bases and 4 bases respectively, with 22 bases between them. The CDR3: CASILRGGGAGETQYF. The CDR3, as DNA: TGTGCCAGTATCCTTAGGGGGGGCGGGGCTGGAGAGACCCAGTACTTC.

This clone was seen only once. The chain carries TRBV11-2 and TRBJ1-1; the match to TRBD1 covers 8 bases. Germline V gene sequence: CDR1 SGHAT, CDR2 FQNNGV. V shed 5 bases, J shed 10 bases, and the junction held 9 bases outside the gene matches. The length of the CDR3 is 13 residues. This CDR3 reads CASSIGQGGRAFF. CDR3 nucleotides: TGTGCCAGCAGCATCGGACAGGGCGGTCGAGCTTTCTTT.

The genes are TRBV5-1 and TRBJ2-3; 12 nucleotides match TRBD1. The length of the CDR3 is 16 residues. Looked up from germline, CDR1 is SGHRS and CDR2 is YFSETQ. V trimming: 0 bases; J trimming: 7 bases; junction bases outside the gene matches: 6. The CDR3 reads CASSLDPGQGAYTQYF. As DNA, the CDR3 is TGCGCCAGCAGCTTGGACCCGGGACAGGGGGCTTATACGCAGTATTTT. The variable domain in full, with the rest retrieved from reference TRBV5-1 and TRBJ2-3, is KAGVTQTPRYLIKTRGQQVTLSCSPISGHRSVSWYQQTPGQGLQFLFEYFSETQRNKGNFPGRFSGRQFSNSRSEMNVSTLELGDSALYLCASSLDPGQGAYTQYFGPGTRLTVL.

V and J are TRBV6-1 and TRBJ2-1; 12 bases agree with TRBD2. Trimming took 1 base from V and 7 from J; bases not matched to a gene: 8. The germline gives CDR1 MNHNS, CDR2 SASEGT. This CDR3 contains 17 residues. CDR3 protein: CASSEGLAGGPGNEQFF. The CDR3 coding sequence is TGTGCCAGCAGTGAAGGTCTAGCGGGAGGGCCGGGGAATGAGCAGTTCTTC.

This chain links TRBV3-1 (or the pseudogene TRBV3-2) with TRBJ1-3; D is possibly TRBD1 (5 bases). This CDR3 contains 16 residues. Germline V gene lookup returns CDR1 LGHDT and CDR2 YNNKEL (reference sequence). Trimming left V 1 base short and J 0 bases short, with 10 bases between. CDR3 nucleotides: TGTGCCAGCAGCCAAGTAAGGGGTCACTCTGGAAACACCATATATTTT. This translates into CASSQVRGHSGNTIYF.

This sequence joins TRBV6-5 and TRBJ1-5; 7 nucleotides align to TRBD1. V gave up 8 bases and J gave up 6 bases; unmatched junction bases: 4. The CDR3 spans 12 residues. The germline gives CDR1 MNHEY, CDR2 SVGAGI. Written as DNA, the CDR3 is TGTGCCAGCGGAGGGGGCAGTCAGCCCCAGCATTTT. It specifies CASGGGSQPQHF.

The V gene is TRBV2, the J gene TRBJ2-4, with TRBD2 identical over 7 bases. The CDR3 contains 19 residues. Germline CDR1 is SNHLY and CDR2 is FYNNEI. The trim removed 6 bases at V and 0 bases at J, leaving 17 bases unmatched. The CDR3 is CASRPPGGAGTGAKNIQYF. CDR3 DNA: TGTGCCAGCAGACCGCCGGGGGGAGCGGGGACTGGAGCCAAAAACATTCAGTACTTC.

The rearrangement joins TRBV29-1 to TRBJ1-3, with 7 bases lining up with TRBD1. Germline values: CDR1 SQVTM, CDR2 ANQGSEA. The CDR3 contains 14 residues. V shed 6 bases, J shed 0 bases, and the junction held 5 bases outside the gene matches. The chain's CDR3 is CSVGDRHSGNTIYF. DNA for the CDR3: TGCAGCGTGGGGGACAGACACTCTGGAAACACCATATATTTT.

This chain connects TRBV30 to TRBJ2-7; 7 bases line up with TRBD1. CDR1 is GTSNPN, CDR2 SVGIG, per germline (reference sequence). This CDR3 has 13 amino acids. J gave up 7 bases and V 3 bases, and 9 bases lay outside the gene matches. The CDR3 loop is CAWRGTAFVEQYF. DNA for the CDR3: TGTGCCTGGAGGGGGACAGCGTTTGTAGAGCAGTACTTC. Full variable domain (outside the CDR3, taken from reference TRBV30 and TRBJ2-7): SQTIHQWPATLVQPVGSPLSLECTVEGTSNPNLYWYRQAAGRGLQLLFYSVGIGQISSEVPQNLSASRPQDRQFILSSKKLLLSDSGFYLCAWRGTAFVEQYFGPGTRLTVT.